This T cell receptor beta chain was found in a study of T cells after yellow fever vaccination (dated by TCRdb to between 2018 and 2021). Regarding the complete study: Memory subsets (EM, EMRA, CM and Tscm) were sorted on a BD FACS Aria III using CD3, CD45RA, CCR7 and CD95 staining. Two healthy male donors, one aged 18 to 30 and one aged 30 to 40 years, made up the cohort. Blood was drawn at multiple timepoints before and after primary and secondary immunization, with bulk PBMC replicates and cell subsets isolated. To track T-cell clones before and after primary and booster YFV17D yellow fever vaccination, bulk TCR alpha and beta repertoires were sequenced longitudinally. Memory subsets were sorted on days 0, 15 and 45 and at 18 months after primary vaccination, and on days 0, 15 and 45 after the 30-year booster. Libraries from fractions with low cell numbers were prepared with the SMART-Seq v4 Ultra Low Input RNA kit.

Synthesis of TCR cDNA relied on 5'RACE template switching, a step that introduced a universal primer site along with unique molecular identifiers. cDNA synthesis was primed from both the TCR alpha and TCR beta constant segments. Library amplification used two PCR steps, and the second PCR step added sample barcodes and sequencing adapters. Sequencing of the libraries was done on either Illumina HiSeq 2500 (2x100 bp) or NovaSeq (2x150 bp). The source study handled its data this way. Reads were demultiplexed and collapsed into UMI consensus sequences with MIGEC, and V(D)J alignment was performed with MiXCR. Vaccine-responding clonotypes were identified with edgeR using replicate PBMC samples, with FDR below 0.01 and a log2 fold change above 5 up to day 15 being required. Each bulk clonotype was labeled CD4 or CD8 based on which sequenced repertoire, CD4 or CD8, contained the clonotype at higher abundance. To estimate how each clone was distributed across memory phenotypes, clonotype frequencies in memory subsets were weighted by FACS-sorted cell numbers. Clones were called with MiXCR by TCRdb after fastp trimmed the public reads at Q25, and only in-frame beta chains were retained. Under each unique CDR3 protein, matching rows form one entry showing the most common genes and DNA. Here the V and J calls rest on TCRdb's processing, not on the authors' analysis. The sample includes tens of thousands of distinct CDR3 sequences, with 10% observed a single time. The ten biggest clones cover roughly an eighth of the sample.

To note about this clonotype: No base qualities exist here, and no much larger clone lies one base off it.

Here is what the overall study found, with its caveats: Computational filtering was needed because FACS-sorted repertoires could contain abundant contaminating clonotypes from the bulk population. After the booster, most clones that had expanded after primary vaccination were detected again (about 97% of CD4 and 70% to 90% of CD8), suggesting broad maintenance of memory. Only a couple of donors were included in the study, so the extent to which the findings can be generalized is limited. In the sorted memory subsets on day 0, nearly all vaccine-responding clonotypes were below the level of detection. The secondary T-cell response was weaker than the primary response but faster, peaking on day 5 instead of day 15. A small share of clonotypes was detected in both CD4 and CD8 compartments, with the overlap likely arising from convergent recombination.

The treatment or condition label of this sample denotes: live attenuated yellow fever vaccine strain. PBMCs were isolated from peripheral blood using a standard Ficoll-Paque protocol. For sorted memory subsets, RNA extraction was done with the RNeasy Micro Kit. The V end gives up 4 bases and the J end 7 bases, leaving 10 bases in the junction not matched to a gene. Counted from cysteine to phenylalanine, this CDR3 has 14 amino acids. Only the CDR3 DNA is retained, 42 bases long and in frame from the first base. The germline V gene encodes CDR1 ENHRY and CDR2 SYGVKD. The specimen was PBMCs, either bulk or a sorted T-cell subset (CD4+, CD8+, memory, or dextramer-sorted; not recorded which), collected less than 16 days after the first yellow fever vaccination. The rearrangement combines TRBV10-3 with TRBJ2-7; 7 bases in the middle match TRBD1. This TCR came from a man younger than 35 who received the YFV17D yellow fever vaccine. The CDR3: CAISGRGGSGEQYF. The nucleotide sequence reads TGTGCCATCAGTGGAAGAGGGGGCAGTGGAGAGCAGTACTTC.